These 5 T cell receptor beta chains originate from one sample sequenced in a study of T cells after yellow fever vaccination. TCRdb re-analysed the 5' RACE reads in MiXCR, keeping a single row per CDR3 protein. The sample holds roughly 330,000 distinct CDR3 sequences, 4% seen once. The sequencing used PBMCs, collected 5 days after the yellow fever booster vaccination. Receptors were obtained from a man between 18 and 35 years old who received the YFV17D yellow fever vaccine.

This clonotype was seen more than once but under ten times. The V call is TRBV12-3 or TRBV12-4, the J call TRBJ1-6; no clear D gene. The CDR3 runs to 10 residues. V lost 6 bases and J 14 bases, leaving 8 bases between the germline ends. As DNA, the CDR3 is TGTGCCAGCAGCGGCGGAACCCTCCACTTT. Translating gives CASSGGTLHF.

This clonotype has ten or more counts. The chain combines TRBV6-2 or TRBV6-3 with TRBJ2-6, with a tentative D call TRBD2 (6 bases). Per the germline V gene, CDR1 is MNHEY and CDR2 is SVGEGT. CDR3 size: 15 residues. V shed 7 bases and J shed 4 bases, with 14 bases lying between them. CDR3: CASTPRGGGANVLTF. The CDR3 bases are TGTGCCAGCACCCCCAGAGGAGGGGGGGCCAACGTCCTGACTTTC.

The table lists this clonotype with many counts. The chain uses TRBV6-5 and TRBJ1-1, with D possibly being TRBD1 (6 bases). From germline, CDR1 is MNHEY and CDR2 SVGAGI. The CDR3 totals 13 residues. With 7 bases removed from V and 5 bases from J, the gap between germline ends came to 14 bases. CDR3 protein: CASINLQGTEAFF. For the CDR3, the DNA is TGTGCCAGCATAAACCTCCAGGGGACTGAAGCTTTCTTT.

This clonotype was detected ten times or more. The V gene is TRBV4-2, the J gene TRBJ2-5; 9 bases fit TRBD2. Per germline, CDR1 LGHNA and CDR2 YNFKEQ. The CDR3 extends over 18 amino acids. Trimming removed 5 bases from V and 5 bases from J; junction bases left unmatched: 18. The CDR3 DNA reads as TGTGCCAGCAGCAGCCGACCGGGGACTAGCACAGGCAGGGAGACCCAGTACTTC. This gives the protein CASSSRPGTSTGRETQYF.

The V and J genes are TRBV5-4 and TRBJ2-1; D ambiguous. Per germline, CDR1 SGHNT and CDR2 YYREEE (reference sequence). Trimming took off 0 bases at V and 5 bases at J, with 9 bases between the two ends. CDR3 length equals 14 residues. CDR3 coding DNA: TGTGCCAGCAGCTTGGAAGCAGGCGACAATGAGCAGTTCTTC. It codes for CASSLEAGDNEQFF.